The 10 T cell receptor beta chains in this list originate from one sample, sequenced in a study of blood T cell repertoires in COVID-19. Sequencing used immunoSEQ multiplex PCR; TCRdb keeps in-frame clones, though not all of them. The table includes 200,000 to 300,000 clones, about 91% detected once. Sequencing input: peripheral blood. The receptors were sampled from a young adult with COVID-19, enrolled during active disease.

The rearrangement joins TRBV24-1 to TRBJ2-5; perhaps TRBD2 as D (6 bases). This CDR3 region has 13 residues. Trimming removed 7 bases at V and 1 base at J, with 9 bases between. CDR1 is KGHDR, CDR2 SFDVKD, per germline. The CDR3 region is CATSGDFQETQYF. CDR3 in DNA: TGTGCCACCAGCGGGGACTTCCAAGAGACCCAGTACTTC.

This chain connects TRBV6-5 to TRBJ2-7; 7 nucleotides align to TRBD2. V gave up 5 bases and J gave up 3 bases; unmatched junction bases: 7. CDR3 length: 14 amino acids. The V gene's germline CDR1 is MNHEY and CDR2 SVGAGI. CDR3 sequence (DNA): TGTGCCAGCAGTATACGACCGGGGGGCTACGAGCAGTACTTC. This encodes CASSIRPGGYEQYF.

This sequence joins TRBV7-2 and TRBJ2-1; D not certain. V was pared by 3 bases and J by 4 bases, with 4 bases between. The CDR3 consists of 12 residues. Germline CDR1 and CDR2: SGHTA and FQGNSA. Here the CDR3 reads CASSFAYNEQFF. For the CDR3, the DNA is TGTGCCAGCAGCTTTGCGTACAATGAGCAGTTCTTC.

V gene TRBV4-2 combines with J gene TRBJ2-4; 9 nucleotides agree with TRBD2. This CDR3 is 15 amino acids long. From germline, CDR1 is LGHNA and CDR2 YNFKEQ. Unmatched junction bases numbered 5, after V lost 0 bases and J lost 8 bases. CDR3 in amino acids: CASSQDPSGIYIQYF. The CDR3 DNA follows: TGTGCCAGCAGCCAAGATCCTAGCGGGATATACATTCAGTACTTC.

The chain employs TRBV6-1 and TRBJ2-7; 8 nucleotides agree with TRBD1. In germline, CDR1 is MNHNS, CDR2 SASEGT. The CDR3 is 15 residues long. Unmatched junction bases numbered 6, after V lost 2 bases and J lost 3 bases. CDR3 sequence reads: CASSERGDRLYEQYF. CDR3 in DNA: TGTGCCAGCAGTGAAAGGGGGGACAGGCTCTACGAGCAGTACTTC.

The chain recombines TRBV12-3 or TRBV12-4 with TRBJ1-2, with 9 bases lining up with TRBD1. CDR3 length equals 12 residues. Unmatched junction bases numbered 1, after V lost 6 bases and J lost 5 bases. The CDR3 reads CASSGQGYGYTF. CDR3 bases: TGTGCCAGCAGCGGACAGGGGTATGGCTACACCTTC.

The V gene is TRBV7-9, the J gene TRBJ2-1; perhaps TRBD2 as D (7 bases). The germline gives CDR1 SEHNR, CDR2 FQNEAQ (reference sequence). V was cut by 0 bases and J by 5 bases, with 14 bases left in between. The CDR3 sequence is 16 residues long. This CDR3 is CASSLAGQGGDNEQFF. The CDR3 nucleotides are TGTGCCAGCAGCTTAGCGGGGCAAGGGGGGGACAATGAGCAGTTCTTC.

The V and J genes are TRBV5-1 and TRBJ2-1; TRBD2 agrees at 8 bases. Per the germline V gene, CDR1 is SGHRS and CDR2 is YFSETQ. After removal of 0 bases from V and 7 bases from J, the junction contained 18 bases not matched to a gene. This CDR3 has 19 residues. Here the CDR3 reads CASSLDIWVLGGLVNEQFF. The CDR3 region has the DNA TGCGCCAGCAGCTTGGATATTTGGGTATTGGGGGGACTAGTGAATGAGCAGTTCTTC. The variable domain in full, with the rest retrieved from reference TRBV5-1 and TRBJ2-1, is KAGVTQTPRYLIKTRGQQVTLSCSPISGHRSVSWYQQTPGQGLQFLFEYFSETQRNKGNFPGRFSGRQFSNSRSEMNVSTLELGDSALYLCASSLDIWVLGGLVNEQFFGPGTRLTVL.

The chain uses TRBV6-5 and TRBJ1-4; 7 positions agree with TRBD1. The V and J ends lost 0 bases and 3 bases, in that order; junction bases with no gene match: 4. The length of the CDR3 is 16 residues. The germline V gene encodes CDR1 MNHEY and CDR2 SVGAGI. CDR3 region: CASSYSWGQPNEKLFF. CDR3 nucleotides: TGTGCCAGCAGTTACTCGTGGGGACAGCCTAATGAAAAACTGTTTTTT.

The V call is TRBV27, the J call TRBJ2-2; D unclear. The V gene's germline CDR1 is MNHEY and CDR2 SMNVEV (reference sequence). The V and J ends lost 4 bases and 6 bases respectively, with 24 bases between them. The CDR3 length is 18 residues. CDR3 region: CASSSPRLTLGFSGELFF. CDR3 sequence (DNA): TGTGCCAGCAGTTCTCCGCGCTTAACTCTAGGTTTCTCCGGGGAGCTGTTTTTT.